This entry features one TCR beta chain sequence. This record belongs to a study of patients and donors after allogeneic stem cell transplantation. TCRdb used MiXCR to reprocess the RT-PCR reads, holding one entry per CDR3 protein. The sample records approximately 200,000 distinct CDR3 sequences, 41% being singletons. The sequenced sample was blood, either unsorted or a sorted T cell fraction (not recorded which). This TCR came from a human donor who was either an allogeneic HSCT recipient or a stem cell or donor lymphocyte infusion donor (not recorded which). It is not recorded whose cells these are; they may come from a transplant donor.

CDR3 sequence: CASSAGQGRGTGELFF. CDR3 DNA: TGTGCCAGCAGCGCCGGACAGGGGAGAGGCACCGGGGAGCTGTTTTTT. This chain uses TRBV9 with TRBJ2-2; 9 bases align to TRBD1. With 3 bases clipped from V and 4 bases from J, the junction kept 7 bases outside the gene matches. The length of the CDR3 is 16 residues. Germline-derived CDR1 and CDR2 are SGDLS and YYNGEE.